One sample yielded the 13 T cell receptor beta chains listed below, sequenced in a study of T-cell memory formation after mild COVID-19. In TCRdb, the 5' RACE reads were re-called with MiXCR into one record per CDR3 protein. The sample yields approximately 500,000 distinct CDR3 sequences, approximately 23% seen once. The material sequenced was PBMCs or a T cell subset sorted from them (not recorded which). The receptor set was obtained from an adult woman who had mild COVID-19 (a few samples of this study predate the infection). Cell type and time point are not known.

CDR3 bases: TGTGCCAGCAGCGATCATACGGGACTAGCGGGAGGCAGGCAGTATTTT. Protein sequence: CASSDHTGLAGGRQYF. V usage is TRBV9 and J usage is TRBJ2-3, with 15 bases identical to TRBD2. V was clipped by 3 bases and J by 11 bases; unmatched bases: 10. This CDR3 comprises 16 residues. Germline CDR1 SGDLS, CDR2 YYNGEE.

This clonotype occurred a few times. The CDR3 bases are TGTGCCAGCTCCTGGGGGGGGGCAATCAGGGAGACCCAGTACTTC. Amino acid sequence: CASSWGGAIRETQYF. The rearrangement links TRBV6-6 to TRBJ2-5, with TRBD2 as a possible D gene (7 bases). The CDR3 covers 15 residues. Trimming stripped 8 bases from V and 5 bases from J, with 21 bases between. Germline CDR1 and CDR2: MNHNY and SVGAGI (reference sequence).

This clonotype was seen a handful of times. The chain employs TRBV5-1 and TRBJ2-2; D not certain. Germline CDR1 and CDR2: SGHRS and YFSETQ. Between the trimmed V and J ends, which lost 0 bases and 5 bases, there was a span of 5 bases. The CDR3 runs 13 residues. In nucleotides, the CDR3 is TGCGCCAGCAGCTTGGGAGAGACCGGGGAGCTGTTTTTT. This sequence encodes CASSLGETGELFF.

This clonotype was detected a few times. The chain has TRBV9 and TRBJ2-2; 7 bases line up with TRBD2. J gave up 0 bases and V 1 base, and 3 bases lay outside the gene matches. The germline CDR1 and CDR2 sequences are SGDLS and YYNGEE. This CDR3 comprises 16 residues. CDR3 sequence: CASSVSGGPNTGELFF. Written as DNA, the CDR3 is TGTGCCAGCAGCGTATCGGGGGGTCCGAACACCGGGGAGCTGTTTTTT.

The chain carries TRBV7-2 and TRBJ1-2; TRBD1 is a possible D gene (5 bases). The germline V gene has CDR1 SGHTA and CDR2 FQGNSA. The germline V and J ends were trimmed by 3 bases and 7 bases, with 21 bases remaining between them. This CDR3 comprises 16 residues. The CDR3, as DNA: TGTGCCAGCAGCTTCGACGCGGGACTCCGGGGCGGTGGCTACACCTTC. It codes for CASSFDAGLRGGGYTF.

The gene calls are TRBV7-3 and TRBJ2-1; 9 nucleotides match TRBD2. Germline trimming cut 6 bases from V and 3 bases from J; bases unmatched to any gene: 6. In germline, CDR1 is SGHTA, CDR2 FQGTGA. The CDR3 spans 15 residues. CDR3: CASSQGRGGYNEQFF. In DNA form, the CDR3 reads TGTGCCAGCAGTCAAGGGCGGGGGGGCTACAATGAGCAGTTCTTC.

This chain joins TRBV7-6 and TRBJ2-7; TRBD1 matches 8 bases. This CDR3 contains 15 residues. V trimming: 5 bases; J trimming: 2 bases; junction bases outside the gene matches: 8. Germline values: CDR1 SGHVS, CDR2 FNYEAQ. CDR3 DNA: TGTGCCAGCAGCCCCGAACCGGGACAGGCCTACGAGCAGTACTTC. Protein: CASSPEPGQAYEQYF.

The chain carries TRBV29-1 and TRBJ2-3; no reliable D call. Trimming stripped 7 bases from V and 0 bases from J, with 17 bases between. CDR3 length equals 15 residues. Germline V gene lookup returns CDR1 SQVTM and CDR2 ANQGSEA. CDR3 in DNA: TGCAGCGGCCGCCACAGAAGGTTCAGCACAGATACGCAGTATTTT. Translating it yields CSGRHRRFSTDTQYF.

This clonotype was picked up a small number of times. The chain uses TRBV25-1 and TRBJ2-3; 10 bases are a match to TRBD2. V shed 5 bases and J 3 bases; nucleotides not matched to a gene: 8. CDR3 length equals 16 residues. Germline-derived CDR1 and CDR2 are MGHDK and SYGVNS. The CDR3 coding sequence is TGTGCCAGCAGTCGGCTTCTAGCGGGAGTAACAGATACGCAGTATTTT. It specifies CASSRLLAGVTDTQYF.

This chain uses TRBV12-3 or TRBV12-4 with TRBJ2-3, with TRBD2 matching 9 bases. The CDR3 loop spans 15 amino acids. The ends lost 6 bases at V and 6 bases at J; junction bases unmatched: 10. The CDR3 loop is CASSLRAGGRDTQYF. The CDR3 DNA is TGTGCCAGCAGCCTCCGAGCGGGGGGAAGGGATACGCAGTATTTT.

The table lists this clonotype with a few counts. J is TRBJ2-2 and V is TRBV30, with TRBD2 identical over 13 bases. Germline V gene lookup returns CDR1 GTSNPN and CDR2 SVGIG (reference sequence). The CDR3 consists of 17 residues. Losses at the gene ends were 3 bases for V and 4 bases for J; bases not matched to a gene: 8. The CDR3 nucleotides read TGTGCCTGGAGCCGGACTAGCGGGAGAAGAGGCACCGGGGAGCTGTTTTTT. This gives the protein CAWSRTSGRRGTGELFF. Drawing the rest from reference TRBV30 and TRBJ2-2, the complete variable domain is SQTIHQWPATLVQPVGSPLSLECTVEGTSNPNLYWYRQAAGRGLQLLFYSVGIGQISSEVPQNLSASRPQDRQFILSSKKLLLSDSGFYLCAWSRTSGRRGTGELFFGEGSRLTVL.

The CDR3 region is CATSRGGGFGELFF. The DNA for the CDR3 is TGTGCCACCAGCAGAGGGGGCGGTTTCGGGGAGCTGTTTTTT. This chain links TRBV15 with TRBJ2-2, with D perhaps matching TRBD1 (5 bases). CDR3 length: 14 amino acids. V dropped 1 base and J dropped 7 bases, with 10 bases sitting between them. Germline assignment: CDR1 LNHNV and CDR2 YYDKDF (reference sequence).

This chain joins TRBV11-3 and TRBJ2-3; 7 nucleotides align to TRBD2. The germline V gene encodes CDR1 SGHNT and CDR2 YENEEA. The CDR3 is 15 amino acids. V was clipped by 8 bases and J by 2 bases; unmatched bases: 10. The CDR3 coding sequence is TGTGCCAGCCTTAGGGCTAGCGGATACACAGATACGCAGTATTTT. Translated, it gives CASLRASGYTDTQYF.